The T cell receptor (beta chain) described here comes from a study of T cell changes during pregnancy in multiple sclerosis (dated by TCRdb to between 2019 and 2020). Background on the whole study: Changes in the T cell repertoire over the course of pregnancy were examined in this study in women with multiple sclerosis.

To note about this clone: No cognate antigen has been identified for it. Base quality data are lacking; no much larger clone is found one base away.

Cut back by 6 bases and 0 bases, the V and J ends lie 8 bases apart. The germline V gene sets CDR1 to SGHTA and CDR2 to FQGNSA. The CDR3 sequence holds 14 residues, the cysteine and phenylalanine included. Of the read, only the CDR3 DNA is kept; its 42 bases are in frame from base 1. Library construction relied on the immunoSEQ multiplex PCR assay. TCRdb re-hosts the immuneACCESS table, in-frame sequences only. Its copies lack some clones; in the studies checked, an unresolved V gene accounts for under half of them, and the cause for the rest is not known. Present in this sample are 48,000 or so clones, about 88% of which were seen just once. The ten largest make up 1% to 1.5% of the sample.

This receptor was identified in a female donor with multiple sclerosis, enrolled in a pregnancy study. This chain is built from TRBV7-2 and TRBJ2-2, and TRBD1 may be the D gene, going by 6 matching bases. Source: CD4+ T cells from peripheral blood mononuclear cells, taken in the second trimester of pregnancy. The CDR3 has the sequence CASRGQSNTGELFF. The nucleotide sequence is TGTGCCAGCAGAGGACAGTCGAACACCGGGGAGCTGTTTTTT.